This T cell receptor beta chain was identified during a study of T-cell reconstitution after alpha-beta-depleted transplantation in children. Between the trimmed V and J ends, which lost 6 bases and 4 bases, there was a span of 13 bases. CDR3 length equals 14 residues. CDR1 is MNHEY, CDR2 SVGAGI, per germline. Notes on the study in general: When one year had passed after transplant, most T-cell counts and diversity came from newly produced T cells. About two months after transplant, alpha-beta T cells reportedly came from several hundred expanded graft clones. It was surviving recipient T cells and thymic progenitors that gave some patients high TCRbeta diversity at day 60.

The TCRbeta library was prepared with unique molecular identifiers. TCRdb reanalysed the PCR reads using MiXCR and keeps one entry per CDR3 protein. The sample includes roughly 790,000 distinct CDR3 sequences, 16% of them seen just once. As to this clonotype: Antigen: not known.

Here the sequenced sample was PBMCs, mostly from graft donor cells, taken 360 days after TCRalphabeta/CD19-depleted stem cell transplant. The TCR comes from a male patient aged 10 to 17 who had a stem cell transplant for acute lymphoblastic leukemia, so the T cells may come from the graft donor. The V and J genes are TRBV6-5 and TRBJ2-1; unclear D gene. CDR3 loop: CASRAPTDYNEQFF. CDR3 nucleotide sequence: TGTGCCAGCAGGGCGCCGACTGATTACAATGAGCAGTTCTTC.